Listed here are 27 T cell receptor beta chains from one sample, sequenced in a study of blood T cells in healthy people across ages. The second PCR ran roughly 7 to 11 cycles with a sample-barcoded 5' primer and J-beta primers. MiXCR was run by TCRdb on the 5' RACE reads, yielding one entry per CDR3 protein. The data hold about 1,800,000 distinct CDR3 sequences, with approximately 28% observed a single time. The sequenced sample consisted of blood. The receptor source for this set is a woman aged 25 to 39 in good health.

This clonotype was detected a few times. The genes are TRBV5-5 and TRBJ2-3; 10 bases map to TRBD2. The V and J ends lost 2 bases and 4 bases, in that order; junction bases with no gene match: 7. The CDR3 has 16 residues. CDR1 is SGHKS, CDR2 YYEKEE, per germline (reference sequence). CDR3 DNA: TGTGCCAGCAGCTTATCTGTAGCGGGAGGCCCAGATACGCAGTATTTT. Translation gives CASSLSVAGGPDTQYF.

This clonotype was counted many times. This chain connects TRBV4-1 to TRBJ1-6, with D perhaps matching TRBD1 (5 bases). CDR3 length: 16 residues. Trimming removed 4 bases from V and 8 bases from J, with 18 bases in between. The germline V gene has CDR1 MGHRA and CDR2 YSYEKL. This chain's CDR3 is CASSRKSGTEYSPLHF. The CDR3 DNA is TGCGCCAGCAGCCGCAAGTCCGGGACGGAGTATTCACCCCTCCACTTT.

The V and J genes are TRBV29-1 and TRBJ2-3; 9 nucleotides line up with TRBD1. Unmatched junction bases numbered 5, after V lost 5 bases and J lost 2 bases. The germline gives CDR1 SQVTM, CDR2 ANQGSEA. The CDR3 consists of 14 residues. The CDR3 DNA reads TGCAGCGTTTGGAGGGACAGGGCCACAGATACGCAGTATTTT. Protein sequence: CSVWRDRATDTQYF.

The DNA for the CDR3 is TGTGCCAGCAGCCAAGCTTATCCAGCGGACAGCGAAAATTCACCCCTCCACTTT. This codes for CASSQAYPADSENSPLHF. The chain couples TRBV3-1 to TRBJ1-6; D might be TRBD1 (6 bases). Trimming removed 1 base at V and 7 bases at J, with 20 bases between. The germline CDR1 and CDR2 sequences are LGHDT and YNNKEL (reference sequence). The CDR3 has 18 amino acids.

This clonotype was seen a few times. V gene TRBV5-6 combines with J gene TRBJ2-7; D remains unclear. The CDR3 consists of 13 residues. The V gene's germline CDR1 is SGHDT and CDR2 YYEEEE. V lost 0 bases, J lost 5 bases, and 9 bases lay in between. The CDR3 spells CASSLASYHEQYF. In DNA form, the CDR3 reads TGTGCCAGCAGCTTGGCCTCATACCACGAGCAGTACTTC. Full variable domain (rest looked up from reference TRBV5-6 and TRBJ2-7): DAGVTQSPTHLIKTRGQQVTLRCSPKSGHDTVSWYQQALGQGPQFIFQYYEEEERQRGNFPDRFSGHQFPNYSSELNVNALLLGDSALYLCASSLASYHEQYFGPGTRLTVT.

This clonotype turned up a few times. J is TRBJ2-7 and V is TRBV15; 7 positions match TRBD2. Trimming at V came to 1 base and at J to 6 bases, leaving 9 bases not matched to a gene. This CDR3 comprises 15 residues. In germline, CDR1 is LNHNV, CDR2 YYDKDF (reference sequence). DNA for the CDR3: TGTGCCACCAGCAGAGGAGCGGGGACCATCAGCGAGCAGTACTTC. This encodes CATSRGAGTISEQYF.

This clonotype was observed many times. CDR3 sequence: CASSPSGRIRGYTF. Here the CDR3 DNA reads TGTGCCAGCAGCCCCTCCGGCAGGATTCGTGGCTACACCTTC. This rearrangement joins TRBV7-9 to TRBJ1-2; no clear D gene. The CDR3 consists of 14 residues. Trimming took off 5 bases at V and 7 bases at J, with 17 bases between the two ends. From germline, CDR1 is SEHNR and CDR2 FQNEAQ (reference sequence).

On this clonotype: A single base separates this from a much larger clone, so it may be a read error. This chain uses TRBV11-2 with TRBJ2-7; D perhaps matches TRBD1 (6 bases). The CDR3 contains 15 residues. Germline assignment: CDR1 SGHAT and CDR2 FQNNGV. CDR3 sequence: CASSPEGVLSRERYF. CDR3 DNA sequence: TGTGCCAGCAGCCCTGAGGGGGTCCTGTCTCGCGAGCGGTACTTC.

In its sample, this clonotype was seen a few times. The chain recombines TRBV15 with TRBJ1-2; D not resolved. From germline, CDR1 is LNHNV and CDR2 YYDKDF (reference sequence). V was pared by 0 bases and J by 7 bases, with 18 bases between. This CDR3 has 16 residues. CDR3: CATSREKRSEVLGYTF. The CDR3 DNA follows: TGTGCCACCAGCAGAGAAAAAAGGAGCGAAGTCCTTGGCTACACCTTC.

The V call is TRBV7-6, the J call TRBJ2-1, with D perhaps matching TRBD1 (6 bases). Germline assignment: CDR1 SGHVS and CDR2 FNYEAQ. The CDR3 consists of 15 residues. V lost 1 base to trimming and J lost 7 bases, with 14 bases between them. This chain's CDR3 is CASSLGALQGNEQFF. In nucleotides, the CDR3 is TGTGCCAGCAGCTTAGGGGCCCTACAGGGAAATGAGCAGTTCTTC.

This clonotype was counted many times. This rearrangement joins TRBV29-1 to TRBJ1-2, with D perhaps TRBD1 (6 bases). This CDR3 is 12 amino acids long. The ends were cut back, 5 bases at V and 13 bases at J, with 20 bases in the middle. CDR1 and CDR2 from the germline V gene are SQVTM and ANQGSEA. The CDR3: CSVFDRRLGGTF. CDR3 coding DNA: TGCAGCGTTTTCGACAGGAGATTGGGGGGCACCTTC.

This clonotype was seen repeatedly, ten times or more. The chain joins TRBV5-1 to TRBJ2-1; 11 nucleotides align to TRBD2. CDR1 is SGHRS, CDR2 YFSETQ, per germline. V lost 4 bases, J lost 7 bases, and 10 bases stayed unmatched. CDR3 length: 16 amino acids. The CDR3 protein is CASSALAGGPSNEQFF. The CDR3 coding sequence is TGCGCCAGCAGCGCATTAGCGGGAGGGCCCTCGAATGAGCAGTTCTTC.

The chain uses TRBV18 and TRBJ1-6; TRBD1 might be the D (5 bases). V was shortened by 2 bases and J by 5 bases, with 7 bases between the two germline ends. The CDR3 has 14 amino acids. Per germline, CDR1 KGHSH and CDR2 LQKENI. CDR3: CASSPDRNNSPLHF. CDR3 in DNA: TGTGCCAGCTCACCAGACAGAAATAATTCACCCCTCCACTTT.

The chain's CDR3 is CSARVPGARTEAFF. CDR3 in DNA: TGCAGTGCTAGAGTTCCGGGGGCGAGGACTGAAGCTTTCTTT. The chain employs TRBV20-1 and TRBJ1-1, with a weak D call TRBD1 (6 bases). Germline CDR1 DFQATT, CDR2 SNEGSKA (reference sequence). The CDR3 totals 14 residues. Trimming took 1 base from V and 5 from J, leaving 14 bases between them.

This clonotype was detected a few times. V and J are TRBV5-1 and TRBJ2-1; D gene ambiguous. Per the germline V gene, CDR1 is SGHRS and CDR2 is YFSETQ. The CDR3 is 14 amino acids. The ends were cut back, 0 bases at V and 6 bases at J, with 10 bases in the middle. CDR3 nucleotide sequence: TGCGCCAGCAGCTTGGGAGACCCAATCAATGAGCAGTTCTTC. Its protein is CASSLGDPINEQFF.

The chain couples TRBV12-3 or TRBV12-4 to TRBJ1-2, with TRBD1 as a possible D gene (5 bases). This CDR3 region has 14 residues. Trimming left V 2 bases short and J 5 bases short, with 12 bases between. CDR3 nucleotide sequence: TGTGCCAGCAGTTTACGGGGGTCTAGGTATGGCTACACCTTC. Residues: CASSLRGSRYGYTF.

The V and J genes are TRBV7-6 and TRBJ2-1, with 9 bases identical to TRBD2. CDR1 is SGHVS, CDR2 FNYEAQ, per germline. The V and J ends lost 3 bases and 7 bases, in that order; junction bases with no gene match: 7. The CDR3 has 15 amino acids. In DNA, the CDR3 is TGTGCCAGCAGCTTCGCGGGAGGGCTCTGGAATGAGCAGTTCTTC. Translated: CASSFAGGLWNEQFF.

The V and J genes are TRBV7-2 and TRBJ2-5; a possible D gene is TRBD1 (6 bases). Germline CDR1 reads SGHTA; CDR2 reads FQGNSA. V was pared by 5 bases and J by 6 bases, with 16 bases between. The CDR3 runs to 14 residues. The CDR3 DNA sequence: TGTGCCAGCAGCGCCAACAGGGCTGTAAAGACCCAGTACTTC. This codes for CASSANRAVKTQYF. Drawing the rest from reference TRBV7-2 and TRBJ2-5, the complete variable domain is GAGVSQSPSNKVTEKGKDVELRCDPISGHTALYWYRQSLGQGLEFLIYFQGNSAPDKSGLPSDRFSAERTGGSVSTLTIQRTQQEDSAVYLCASSANRAVKTQYFGPGTRLLVL.

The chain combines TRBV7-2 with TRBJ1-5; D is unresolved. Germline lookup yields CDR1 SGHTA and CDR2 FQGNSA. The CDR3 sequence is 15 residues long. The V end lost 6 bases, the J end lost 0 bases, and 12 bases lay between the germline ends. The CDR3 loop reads CASRLSTDSNQPQHF. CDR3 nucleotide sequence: TGTGCCAGCAGATTGTCGACGGATAGCAATCAGCCCCAGCATTTT.

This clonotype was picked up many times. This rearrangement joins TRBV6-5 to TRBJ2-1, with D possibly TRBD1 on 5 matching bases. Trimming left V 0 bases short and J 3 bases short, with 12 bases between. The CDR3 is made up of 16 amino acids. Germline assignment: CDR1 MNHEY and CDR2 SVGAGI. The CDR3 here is CASSYSGAPNYNEQFF. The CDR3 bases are TGTGCCAGCAGTTACTCAGGGGCGCCAAACTACAATGAGCAGTTCTTC.

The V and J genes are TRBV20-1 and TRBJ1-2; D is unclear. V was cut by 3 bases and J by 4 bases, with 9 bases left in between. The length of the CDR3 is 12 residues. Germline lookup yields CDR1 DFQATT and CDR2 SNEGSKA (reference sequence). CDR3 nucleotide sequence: TGCAGTGCTAGTGTGGGCCGCTATGGCTACACCTTC. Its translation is CSASVGRYGYTF.

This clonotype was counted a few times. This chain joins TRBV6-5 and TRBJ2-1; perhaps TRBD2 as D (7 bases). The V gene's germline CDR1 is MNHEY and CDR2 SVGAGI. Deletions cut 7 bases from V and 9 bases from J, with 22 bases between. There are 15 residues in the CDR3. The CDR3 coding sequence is TGTGCCAGCAAAAGGGACGGGGGGCCGGTAAGTGAGCAGTTCTTC. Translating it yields CASKRDGGPVSEQFF.

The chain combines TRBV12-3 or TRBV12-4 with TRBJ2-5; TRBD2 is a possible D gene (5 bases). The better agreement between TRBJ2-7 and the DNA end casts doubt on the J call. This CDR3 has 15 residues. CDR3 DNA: TGTGCCAGCAGTTATTCCCACGGGGTTTCCTACGAGCAGTACTTC. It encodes CASSYSHGVSYEQYF.

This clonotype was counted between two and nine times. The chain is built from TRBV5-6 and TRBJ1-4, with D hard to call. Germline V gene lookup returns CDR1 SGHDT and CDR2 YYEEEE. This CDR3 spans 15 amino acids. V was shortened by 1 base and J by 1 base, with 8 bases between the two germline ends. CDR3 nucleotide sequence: TGTGCCAGCAGCTTGTTTGGGGAAACTAATGAAAAACTGTTTTTT. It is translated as CASSLFGETNEKLFF.

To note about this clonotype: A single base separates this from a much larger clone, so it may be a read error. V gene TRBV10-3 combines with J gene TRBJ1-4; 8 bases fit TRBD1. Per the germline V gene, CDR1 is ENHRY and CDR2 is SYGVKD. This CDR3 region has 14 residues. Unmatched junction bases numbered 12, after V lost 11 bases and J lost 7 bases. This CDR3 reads CAVKSDRDGEKLFF. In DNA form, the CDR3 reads TGTGCCGTCAAATCGGACAGGGATGGTGAAAAACTGTTTTTT.

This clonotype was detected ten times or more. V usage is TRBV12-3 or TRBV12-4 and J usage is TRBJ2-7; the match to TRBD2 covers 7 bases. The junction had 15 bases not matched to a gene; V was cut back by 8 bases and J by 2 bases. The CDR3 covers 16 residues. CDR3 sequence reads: CASSIFSGTTAYEQYF. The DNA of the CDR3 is TGTGCCAGCTCGATATTTTCCGGGACTACCGCCTACGAGCAGTACTTC.

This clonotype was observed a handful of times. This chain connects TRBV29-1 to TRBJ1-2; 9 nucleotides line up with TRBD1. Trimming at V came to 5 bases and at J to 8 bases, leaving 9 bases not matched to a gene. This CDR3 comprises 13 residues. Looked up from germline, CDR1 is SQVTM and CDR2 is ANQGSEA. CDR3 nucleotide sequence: TGCAGCGTTTTACAGGGGGCTACGGGGGGCTACACCTTC. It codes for CSVLQGATGGYTF.